This TCR beta chain was sequenced in a study of technical replicates of blood from a handful of donors. CDR3 length: 15 residues. V lost 5 bases to trimming and J lost 5 bases; unmatched junction nucleotides: 12. The V gene's germline CDR1 is SGHRS and CDR2 YFSETQ. The protocol was immunoSEQ multiplex PCR, while the TCRdb copy is restricted to in-frame clones and leaves out a portion. The sample holds about 79,000 clones, approximately 94% seen once. The V gene is TRBV5-1, the J gene TRBJ1-1; 7 positions match TRBD1. Sequences were obtained from T cells isolated from PBMCs. The clonotype originates from a human donor in good health. CDR3 sequence reads: CASSERQGGGTEAFF. The CDR3 DNA reads as TGCGCCAGCAGTGAAAGACAGGGCGGTGGAACTGAAGCTTTCTTT.